This T cell receptor (beta chain) was observed in a study of cytomegalovirus exposure and HLA in healthy donors. Overall study findings and caveats: Compared with the roughly 670-donor mean, an Asian-associated ancestry cluster reportedly had fewer N-insertions, according to a later analysis. TCR beta sequences reportedly predicted the HLA-A and HLA-B alleles of most subjects accurately. Most TCR sequences were uncommon, yet certain public TCRs appeared in many donors. Follow-up analysis seemed to connect common viral pathogens with several of the most significant clusters identified.

As for this clone: Antigen specificity is unknown.

The study ran its PCR with 60 Vbeta and 13 Jbeta primers. Only in-frame clones appear in the TCRdb table, and some are missing; sequencing was by immunoSEQ multiplex PCR. The data hold around 130,000 clones, with around 84% observed a single time. The receptor was derived from a man aged 45-65 years in good health and CMV-seronegative. The sequenced sample was PBMCs.

The CDR3 protein is CASSSTSTGGRAFF. For the CDR3, the DNA is TGTGCCAGCAGCTCGACCTCGACAGGGGGGAGGGCTTTCTTT. The rearrangement uses TRBV5-5 and TRBJ1-1; 9 bases are shared with TRBD1. V was clipped by 3 bases and J by 11 bases; unmatched bases: 11. CDR1 and CDR2 from the germline V gene are SGHKS and YYEKEE (reference sequence). The CDR3 is 14 amino acids.